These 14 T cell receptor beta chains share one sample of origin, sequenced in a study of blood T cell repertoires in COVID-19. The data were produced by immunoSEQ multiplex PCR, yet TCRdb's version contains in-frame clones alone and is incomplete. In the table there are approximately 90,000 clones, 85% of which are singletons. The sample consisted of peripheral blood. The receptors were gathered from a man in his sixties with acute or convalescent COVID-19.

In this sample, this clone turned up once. The CDR3, as DNA: TGTGCCAGCAGTTATGGGAGGGACGGGACAGATACGCAGTATTTT. Translating gives CASSYGRDGTDTQYF. The chain carries TRBV11-3 and TRBJ2-3; 7 bases align to TRBD2. The germline V gene encodes CDR1 SGHNT and CDR2 YENEEA. The trim removed 6 bases at V and 3 bases at J, leaving 9 bases unmatched. The CDR3 length is 15 residues.

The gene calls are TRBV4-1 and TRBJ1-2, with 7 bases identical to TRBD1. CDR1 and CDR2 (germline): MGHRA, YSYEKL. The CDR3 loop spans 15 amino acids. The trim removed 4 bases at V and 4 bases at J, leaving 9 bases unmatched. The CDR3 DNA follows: TGCGCCAGCAGCCTCCCCTCCGACAGGGCCTATGGCTACACCTTC. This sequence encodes CASSLPSDRAYGYTF.

CDR3 bases: TGTGCCAGCAGTAAAAGCGGGGGCCCCTACAATGAGCAGTTCTTC. It is translated as CASSKSGGPYNEQFF. The rearrangement uses TRBV27 and TRBJ2-1; 8 bases line up with TRBD2. The CDR3 is made up of 15 amino acids. The V gene end was trimmed by 5 bases and the J gene end by 2 bases; junction bases not matched to a gene: 5. Germline CDR1 MNHEY, CDR2 SMNVEV (reference sequence).

CDR3 sequence: CASDGRQGVQETQYF. CDR3 bases: TGTGCCTCGGATGGGAGACAGGGGGTTCAAGAGACCCAGTACTTC. The genes are TRBV30 and TRBJ2-5; TRBD1 aligns across 9 bases. Trimming cost V 7 bases and J 2 bases; bases outside gene matches: 11. CDR1 is GTSNPN, CDR2 SVGIG, per germline (reference sequence). The CDR3 is made up of 15 amino acids.

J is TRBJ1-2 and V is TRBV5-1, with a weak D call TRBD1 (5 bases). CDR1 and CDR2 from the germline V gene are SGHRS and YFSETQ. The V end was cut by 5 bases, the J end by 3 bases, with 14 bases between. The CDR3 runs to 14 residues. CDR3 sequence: CASREPGIDYGYTF. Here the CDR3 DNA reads TGCGCCAGCAGGGAACCAGGGATCGACTATGGCTACACCTTC. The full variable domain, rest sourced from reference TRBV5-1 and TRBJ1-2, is KAGVTQTPRYLIKTRGQQVTLSCSPISGHRSVSWYQQTPGQGLQFLFEYFSETQRNKGNFPGRFSGRQFSNSRSEMNVSTLELGDSALYLCASREPGIDYGYTFGSGTRLTVV.

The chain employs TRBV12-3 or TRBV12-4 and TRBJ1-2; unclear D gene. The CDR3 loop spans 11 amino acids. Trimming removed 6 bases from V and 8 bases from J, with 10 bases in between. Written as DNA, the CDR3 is TGTGCCAGCAGCCTGAGTCGAGGCTACACCTTC. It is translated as CASSLSRGYTF.

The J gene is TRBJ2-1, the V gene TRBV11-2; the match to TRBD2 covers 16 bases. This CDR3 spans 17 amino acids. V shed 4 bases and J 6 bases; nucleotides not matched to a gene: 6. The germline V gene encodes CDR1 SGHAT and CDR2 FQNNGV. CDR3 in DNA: TGTGCCAGCAGCTCAAGGGGACTAGCGGGGGGGCCCAATGAGCAGTTCTTC. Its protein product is CASSSRGLAGGPNEQFF.

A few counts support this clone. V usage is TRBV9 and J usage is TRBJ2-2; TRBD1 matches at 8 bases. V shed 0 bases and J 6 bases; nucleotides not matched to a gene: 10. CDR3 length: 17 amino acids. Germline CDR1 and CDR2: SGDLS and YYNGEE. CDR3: CASSVGARQGMAGELFF. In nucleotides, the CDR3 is TGTGCCAGCAGCGTAGGGGCCCGACAGGGGATGGCCGGGGAGCTGTTTTTT.

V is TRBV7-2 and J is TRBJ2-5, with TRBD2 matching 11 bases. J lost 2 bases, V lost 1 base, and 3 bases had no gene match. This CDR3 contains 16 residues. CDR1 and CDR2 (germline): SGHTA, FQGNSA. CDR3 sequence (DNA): TGTGCCAGCAGCTTAGGACTAGCGGGGATTCAAGAGACCCAGTACTTC. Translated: CASSLGLAGIQETQYF.

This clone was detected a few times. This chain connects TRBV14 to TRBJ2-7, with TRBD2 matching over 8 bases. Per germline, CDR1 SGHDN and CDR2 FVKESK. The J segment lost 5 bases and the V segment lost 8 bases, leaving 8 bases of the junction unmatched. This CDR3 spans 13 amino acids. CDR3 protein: CASFLREAHEQYF. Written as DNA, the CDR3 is TGTGCCAGCTTTTTGCGGGAGGCCCACGAGCAGTACTTC. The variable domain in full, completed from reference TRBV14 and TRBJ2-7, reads EAGVTQFPSHSVIEKGQTVTLRCDPISGHDNLYWYRRVMGKEIKFLLHFVKESKQDESGMPNNRFLAERTGGTYSTLKVQPAELEDSGVYFCASFLREAHEQYFGPGTRLTVT.

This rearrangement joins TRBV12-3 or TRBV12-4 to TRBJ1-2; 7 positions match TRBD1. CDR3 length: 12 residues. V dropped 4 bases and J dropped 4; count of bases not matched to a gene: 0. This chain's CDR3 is CASSWDSYGYTF. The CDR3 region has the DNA TGTGCCAGCAGTTGGGACAGCTATGGCTACACCTTC.

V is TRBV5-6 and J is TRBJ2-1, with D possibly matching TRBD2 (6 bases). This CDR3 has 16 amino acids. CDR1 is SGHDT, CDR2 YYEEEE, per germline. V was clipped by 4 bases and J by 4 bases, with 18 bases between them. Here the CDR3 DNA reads TGTGCCAGCAGCAAACCTAGCGCGGGGAGTTACAATGAGCAGTTCTTC. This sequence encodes CASSKPSAGSYNEQFF.

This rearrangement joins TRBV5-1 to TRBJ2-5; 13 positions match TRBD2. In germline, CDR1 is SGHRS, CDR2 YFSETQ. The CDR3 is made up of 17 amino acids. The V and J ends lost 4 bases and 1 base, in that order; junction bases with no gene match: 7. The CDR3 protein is CASSLGLAGSAQETQYF. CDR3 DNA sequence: TGCGCCAGCAGCCTGGGACTAGCGGGGTCAGCCCAAGAGACCCAGTACTTC.

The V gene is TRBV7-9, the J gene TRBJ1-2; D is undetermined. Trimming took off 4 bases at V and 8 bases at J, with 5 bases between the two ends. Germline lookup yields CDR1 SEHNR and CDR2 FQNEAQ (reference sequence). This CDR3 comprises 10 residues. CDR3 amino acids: CASSSQGYTF. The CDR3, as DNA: TGTGCCAGCAGCTCCCAGGGCTACACCTTC.